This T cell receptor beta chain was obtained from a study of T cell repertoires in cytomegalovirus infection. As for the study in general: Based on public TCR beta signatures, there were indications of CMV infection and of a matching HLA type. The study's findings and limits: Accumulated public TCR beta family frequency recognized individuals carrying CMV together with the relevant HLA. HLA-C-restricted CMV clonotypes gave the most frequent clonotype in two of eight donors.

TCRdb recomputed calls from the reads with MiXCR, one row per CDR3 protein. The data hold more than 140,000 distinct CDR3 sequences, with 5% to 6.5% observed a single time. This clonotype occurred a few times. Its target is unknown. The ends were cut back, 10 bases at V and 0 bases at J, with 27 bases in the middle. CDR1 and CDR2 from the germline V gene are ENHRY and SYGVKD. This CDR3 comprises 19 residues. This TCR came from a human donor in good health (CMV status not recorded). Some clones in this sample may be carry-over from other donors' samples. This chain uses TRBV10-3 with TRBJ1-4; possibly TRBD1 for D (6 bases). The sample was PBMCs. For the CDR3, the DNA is TGTGCCACCAGGAACCGAGGAGGGACAACCACCTCAACTAATGAAAAACTGTTTTTT. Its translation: CATRNRGGTTTSTNEKLFF.